Listed below are T cell receptor beta chains from one sample, sequenced in a study of TIL therapy for anti-PD-1-resistant metastatic lung cancer. Assay: immunoSEQ multiplex PCR; the TCRdb copy retains only in-frame clones and omits some. The sample consists of roughly 54,000 clones, over 75% of them appearing once. The starting material was blood, obtained at baseline. The receptors stem from a person between 30 and 79 years old with non-small cell lung cancer. Both conserved end residues are part of each CDR3. The order of the fields is clone size, J gene, D gene, V gene, CDR3 DNA, CDR3 protein. A D gene is named only where the DNA matches it firmly. Clone size is given for some rows only: seen once, a few or many times, or a class if the clone is expanded.

NA | TRBJ2-5 | NA | TRBV5-1 | TGCGCCAGCAGCTTGGTAACGGGGTCGGAGACCCAGTACTTC | CASSLVTGSETQYF
NA | TRBJ1-5 | NA | TRBV6-1 | TGTGCCAGCAGTGAAGGGTCAGGGCGTCTCAATCAGCCCCAGCATTTT | CASSEGSGRLNQPQHF
NA | TRBJ2-7 | NA | TRBV27 | TGTGCCAGCAGCCTGAACTCCCTAGCAGCAACCTACGAGCAGTACTTC | CASSLNSLAATYEQYF
NA | TRBJ1-2 | NA | TRBV27 | TGTGCCAGCAGTTTATCGTACTCGACAGGAAGTCCACCATATGGCTACACCTTC | CASSLSYSTGSPPYGYTF
NA | TRBJ2-1 | NA | TRBV5-8 | TGTGCCAGCAGCTTGGACGCTAGCTCGAATGAGCAGTTCTTC | CASSLDASSNEQFF
NA | TRBJ2-1 | NA | TRBV28 | TGTGCCAGCACCCCGGGGTTAGCCGCAAGCTCCTACAATGAGCAGTTCTTC | CASTPGLAASSYNEQFF
NA | TRBJ1-3 | NA | TRBV7-3 | TGTGCCAGCAGCGAGGACGGTTTGTGGGGAAACACCATATATTTT | CASSEDGLWGNTIYF
NA | TRBJ2-7 | NA | TRBV2 | TGTGCCACTTCGGGACTTAACTACGAGCAGTACTTC | CATSGLNYEQYF
once | TRBJ1-1 | NA | TRBV9 | TGTGCCAGCAGCGTAGGTGGGGTCGGGACTGAAGCTTTCTTT | CASSVGGVGTEAFF
NA | TRBJ1-1 | NA | TRBV18 | TGTGCCAGCTCACCAGGGCAGCAGAACACTGAAGCTTTCTTT | CASSPGQQNTEAFF
once | TRBJ2-2 | TRBD1 | TRBV7-9 | TGTGCCAGCAGCTTAGTCGCAGGGGGCCGAAGAATTAACACCGGGGAGCTGTTTTTT | CASSLVAGGRRINTGELFF
NA | TRBJ1-1 | NA | TRBV7-8 | TGTGCCAGCAGCCCGCGACAGGTCGGTGAAGCTTTCTTT | CASSPRQVGEAFF
NA | TRBJ2-3 | TRBD2 | TRBV15 | TGTGCCACCTCAAAGCGGGAGGCAGATACGCAGTATTTT | CATSKREADTQYF
NA | TRBJ2-1 | NA | TRBV27 | TGTGCCAGCAGTTTCGAGGGGGTACGTGAGCAGTTCTTC | CASSFEGVREQFF
once | TRBJ2-3 | TRBD2 | TRBV7-2 | TGTGCCAGCAGCTTAAGCGGGGGCATTACAGATACGCAGTATTTT | CASSLSGGITDTQYF
NA | TRBJ2-7 | NA | TRBV28 | TGTGCCAGCAGTTTATACACAGGGTTGCGGGAGCAGTACTTC | CASSLYTGLREQYF
once | TRBJ2-7 | NA | TRBV24-1 | TGTGCCACCAGTGTTGGGTCCGGCGACGAGCAGTACTTC | CATSVGSGDEQYF
NA | TRBJ2-5 | NA | TRBV24-1 | TGTGCCACCAGTGATCCCCGGGACAACCAAGAGACCCAGTACTTC | CATSDPRDNQETQYF
NA | TRBJ2-1 | TRBD2 | TRBV9 | TGTGCCAGCAGCGCCGTCGGGGGTAGCGGGGGAAATGAGCAGTTCTTC | CASSAVGGSGGNEQFF
NA | TRBJ2-5 | TRBD2 | TRBV5-1 | TGCGCCAGCAGCCCCCGTGATAGCGGGGGGGGGACCCAGTACTTC | CASSPRDSGGGTQYF
once | TRBJ1-6 | NA | TRBV5-1 | TGCGCCAGCAGCTTAAGGACTCCCGAGAGCTCCTATAATTCACCCCTCCACTTT | CASSLRTPESSYNSPLHF
NA | TRBJ2-1 | TRBD2 | TRBV28 | TGTGCCAGCAGTGTTAGCGGGGTCATATCCTACAATGAGCAGTTCTTC | CASSVSGVISYNEQFF
NA | TRBJ1-1 | NA | TRBV19 | TGTGCCAGTAGACCCCGGGGGGGGCTTGAAGCTTTCTTT | CASRPRGGLEAFF
NA | TRBJ1-1 | NA | TRBV5-6 | TGTGCCAGCAGCTCGGGCTTAGGTACGAACACTGAAGCTTTCTTT | CASSSGLGTNTEAFF
NA | TRBJ1-3 | NA | TRBV3-1/TRBV3-2 | TGTGCCAGCAGCCAACACGTAACAGGGATAGAGTACTCTGGAAACACCATATATTTT | CASSQHVTGIEYSGNTIYF
NA | TRBJ2-3 | TRBD1 | TRBV11-2 | TGTGCCAGCAGTCGCGGACAGGGGCGCACAGATACGCAGTATTTT | CASSRGQGRTDTQYF
NA | TRBJ2-6 | NA | TRBV9 | TGTGCCAGCAGCGTCGCAGGGGAGTCTCCCTTCTCTGGGGCCAACGTCCTGACTTTC | CASSVAGESPFSGANVLTF
few | TRBJ1-1 | TRBD1 | TRBV11-2 | TGTGCCAGCAGCTTCGCCCGGGACAGGGGCGCTGAAGCTTTCTTT | CASSFARDRGAEAFF
NA | TRBJ2-3 | NA | TRBV28 | TGTGCCAGCAGTTTCGTCGTGATCACAGATACGCAGTATTTT | CASSFVVITDTQYF